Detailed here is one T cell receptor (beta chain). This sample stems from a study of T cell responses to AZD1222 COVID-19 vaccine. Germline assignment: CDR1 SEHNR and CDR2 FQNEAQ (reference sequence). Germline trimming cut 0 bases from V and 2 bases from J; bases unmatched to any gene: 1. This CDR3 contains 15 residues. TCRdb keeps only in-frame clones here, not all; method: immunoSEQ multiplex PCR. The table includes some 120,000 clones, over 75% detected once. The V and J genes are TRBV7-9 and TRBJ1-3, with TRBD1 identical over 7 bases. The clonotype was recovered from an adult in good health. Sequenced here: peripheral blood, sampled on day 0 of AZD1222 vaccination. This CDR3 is CASSLAGQPGNTIYF. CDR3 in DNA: TGTGCCAGCAGCTTAGCGGGACAGCCTGGAAACACCATATATTTT. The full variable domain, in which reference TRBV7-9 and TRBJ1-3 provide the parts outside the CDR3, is DTGVSQNPRHKITKRGQNVTFRCDPISEHNRLYWYRQTLGQGPEFLTYFQNEAQLEKSRLLSDRFSAERPKGSFSTLEIQRTEQGDSAMYLCASSLAGQPGNTIYFGEGSWLTVV.